The entry that follows covers one T cell receptor beta chain sequence. These data belong to a study of blood T cell repertoires in COVID-19. Germline V lookup: CDR1 MDHEN, CDR2 SYDVKM. The CDR3 sequence is 17 residues long. V was cut by 3 bases and J by 3 bases, with 18 bases left in between. Profiling relied on immunoSEQ multiplex PCR, and the TCRdb table lists in-frame clones only, not all of them. Here the sample spans tens of thousands of clones, about 88% being singletons. Sequenced sample: peripheral blood. The chain combines TRBV28 with TRBJ2-1; perhaps TRBD2 as D (7 bases). The TCR sequence derives from a man aged 45-65 years with active COVID-19. The CDR3 sequence is CASSLLEGGGRYNEQFF. The CDR3 bases are TGTGCCAGCAGTTTGTTAGAGGGAGGGGGTCGCTACAATGAGCAGTTCTTC.